The text below deals with one TCR beta chain. The sample originates from a study of CD8+ T cells in alopecia areata. Across the study: Treated patients were given oral tofacitinib, which was dosed at 5 to 10 mg twice daily. Tofacitinib lasted 6 to 18 months, then 6 months off drug.

The CDR3 loop spans 11 amino acids. With 8 bases removed from V and 5 bases from J, the gap between germline ends came to 9 bases. In germline, CDR1 is SNHLY, CDR2 FYNNEI. The treatment is: oral pan-JAK inhibitor, 5-10 mg twice daily. Investigators isolated RNA and reverse transcribed it into cDNA to act as the sequencing template. This table comes from immunoSEQ multiplex PCR, and its TCRdb copy is limited to in-frame clones, with some not included. The sample yields roughly 200,000 clones, 30% to 40% seen once. The V call is TRBV2, the J call TRBJ1-2; D ambiguous. This receptor was identified in a human donor with alopecia areata. Sequenced material: CD4+ T cells sorted from blood, taken around week 30, from a patient treated with tofacitinib. The CDR3 bases are TGTGCCAGCCGTAAAGAGTATGGCTACACCTTC. Its translation: CASRKEYGYTF.